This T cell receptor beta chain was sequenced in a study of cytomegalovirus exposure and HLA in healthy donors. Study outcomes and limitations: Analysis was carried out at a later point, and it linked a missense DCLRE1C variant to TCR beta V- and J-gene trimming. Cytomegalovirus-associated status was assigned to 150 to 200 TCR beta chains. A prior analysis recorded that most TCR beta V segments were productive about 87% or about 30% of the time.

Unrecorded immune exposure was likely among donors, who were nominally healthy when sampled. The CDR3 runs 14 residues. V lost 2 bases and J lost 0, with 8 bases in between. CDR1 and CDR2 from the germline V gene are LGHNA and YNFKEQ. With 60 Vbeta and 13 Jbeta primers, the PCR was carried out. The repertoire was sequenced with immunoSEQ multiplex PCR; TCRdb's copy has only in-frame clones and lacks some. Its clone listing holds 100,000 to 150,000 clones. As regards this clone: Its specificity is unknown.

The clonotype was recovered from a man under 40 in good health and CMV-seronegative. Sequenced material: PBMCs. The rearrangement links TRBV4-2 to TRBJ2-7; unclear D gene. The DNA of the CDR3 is TGTGCCAGCAGCCAATACAGCCACTCCTACGAGCAGTACTTC. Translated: CASSQYSHSYEQYF.